The source of this T cell receptor (beta chain) is a study of spatial heterogeneity in lung cancer (dated by TCRdb to the late 2010s). Context from the whole study: Donors were around 71 patients with early-stage, untreated non-small cell lung cancer from the lung TRACERx cohort. Follow-up PBMC samples were sequenced whenever available, with a median time to follow-up of 2 to 3 years after resection. Beta-chain transcripts were consistently detected in greater numbers than alpha-chain transcripts, which likely reflects a higher abundance of beta-chain transcripts. In the raw uncorrected reads, each unique combination of TCR and UMI appeared on average more than ten times. In non-small cell lung cancer, the study quantitatively compared TCR alpha and beta repertoires across several tumor regions, matched nontumor lung, and blood. TCR repertoire features were related to nonsynonymous mutation counts determined by whole-exome sequencing of tumor tissue. At surgery, hundreds of tumor regions, roughly 62 matched nontumor lung samples and 56 PBMC samples were TCR-sequenced for both alpha and beta chains. Overall study results and their limits: Ubiquitous expanded tumor TCRs were detected in blood more often at tumor resection than at routine follow-up. Comparisons of baseline and follow-up blood repertoires included only about 15 patients. Additional single-cell paired TCR alpha and beta sequencing was considered necessary to confirm, at a functional level, the hypothesis that regional TCRs recognize regional mutations.

As concerns this clonotype: The antigen it binds to is not known. Nothing much larger sits one base from this clone, and base qualities are not available.

Measured from the cysteine to the phenylalanine, the CDR3 is 15 residues long. Kept here is only the CDR3 DNA, which spans 45 bases and is read in frame from base 1. V and J are trimmed by 4 bases and 1 base, and the gene matches miss 3 bases of the junction. Per the germline V gene, SGDLS is the CDR1 and YYNGEE is the CDR2. Library preparation was by 5' RACE. Sequencing instrument: NextSeq 500. In the TCR library protocol, a unique molecular identifier was attached to each TCR cDNA molecule so that PCR and sequencing errors could be corrected. From the authors' description of their analysis: Decombinator tools were used for TCR identification, UMI-based error correction and CDR3 extraction. Expanded TCRs were defined as those above a frequency of 2 per 1,000, corresponding to the top 1% of the tumor frequency distribution. Each repertoire was subsampled 100 times to 5,000 TCRs, after which Renyi diversity was computed with the R vegan package. CDR3 similarity networks were constructed using string-kernel similarity of amino acid triplets, with links drawn between CDR3s whose pairwise similarity was above 0.82. The raw public data were reprocessed by TCRdb itself: fastp quality trimming at Q25, MiXCR clonotype calling, in-frame beta chains only. Under each unique CDR3 protein, matching rows form one entry showing the most common genes and DNA. TCRdb's processing, not the study's, gives the V and J calls here. Across this sample there are under 150,000 distinct CDR3 sequences, with less than 14% seen only once. The ten largest clonotypes hold roughly 26% of the sample.

Reading the label with the study, this specimen's time point is: blood at routine non-recurrence follow-up after resection. Without any cell sorting, TCR sequencing was performed on whole RNA extracted either from tumor and nontumor lung tissue or from cryopreserved PBMC samples. Only patients with enough RNA available from two or more tumor regions were chosen for TCR sequencing. The chain uses TRBV9 and TRBJ2-3, with 10 bases aligning to TRBD2. Sample: PBMCs, taken at follow-up. The TCR originated in a female donor with early-stage non-small cell lung cancer. The bases are TGTGCCAGCAGCACGAGCGGGAGGGGCACAGATACGCAGTATTTT. The resulting protein is CASSTSGRGTDTQYF. Supplemented by the reference TRBV9 and TRBJ2-3 proteins around the CDR3, the complete variable domain is DSGVTQTPKHLITATGQRVTLRCSPRSGDLSVYWYQQSLDQGLQFLIQYYNGEERAKGNILERFSAQQFPDLHSELNLSSLELGDSALYFCASSTSGRGTDTQYFGPGTRLTVL.